The 23 T cell receptor beta chains below come from one sample, sequenced in a study of CD8 T cells in ankylosing spondylitis. The study, taken as a whole, reports: It appeared that ankylosing spondylitis blood was characterized by a TCR beta motif of several highly homologous variants.

TCRdb fed the 5' RACE reads into MiXCR, producing one record per CDR3 protein. The sample shows about 510,000 distinct CDR3 sequences, 5.3% of them seen only once. The antigens of these receptors remain unknown. Sequenced material: blood, either unsorted or a sorted T cell fraction (not recorded which). These receptors all stem from a male donor with ankylosing spondylitis.

This clonotype was counted ten times or more. This chain joins TRBV7-2 and TRBJ2-7; D gene unclear. The CDR3 runs 15 residues. V lost 4 bases, J lost 3 bases, and 16 bases lay in between. The germline V gene has CDR1 SGHTA and CDR2 FQGNSA. The CDR3: CASSSPTIWGYEQYF. The DNA for the CDR3 is TGTGCCAGCAGCTCCCCGACAATCTGGGGCTACGAGCAGTACTTC.

The sample holds many counts of this clonotype. This rearrangement joins TRBV4-3 to TRBJ2-7; D is possibly TRBD1 (6 bases). V dropped 1 base and J dropped 4 bases, with 14 bases sitting between them. The CDR3 runs to 15 residues. Germline V lookup: CDR1 LGHNA, CDR2 YSLEER. The CDR3 loop is CASSQVMGARYEQYF. The CDR3 DNA is TGCGCCAGCAGCCAAGTAATGGGGGCCCGATACGAGCAGTACTTC.

Ten or more counts support this clonotype. The rearrangement links TRBV27 to TRBJ2-3, with D perhaps TRBD1 (6 bases). This CDR3 is 18 amino acids long. Germline CDR1 MNHEY, CDR2 SMNVEV (reference sequence). Trimming removed 3 bases from V and 5 bases from J, with 24 bases in between. For the CDR3, the DNA is TGTGCCAGCAGTTTTAAGCCGCCAGGGGCCTTAGGTGGAGATACGCAGTATTTT. Protein product: CASSFKPPGALGGDTQYF.

In its sample, this clonotype was seen many times. This chain joins TRBV7-9 and TRBJ1-1; no clear D. Deletions cut 1 base from V and 1 base from J, with 7 bases between. The CDR3 contains 14 residues. CDR1 is SEHNR and CDR2 is FQNEAQ in the germline V gene (reference sequence). This chain's CDR3 is CASSLVFQNTEAFF. In DNA form, the CDR3 reads TGTGCCAGCAGCTTAGTGTTCCAGAACACTGAAGCTTTCTTT.

This clonotype was recorded many times. V gene TRBV28 combines with J gene TRBJ2-2; TRBD2 aligns across 8 bases. Germline CDR1 and CDR2: MDHEN and SYDVKM. This CDR3 spans 11 amino acids. With V trimmed by 7 bases and J by 14 bases, 6 bases remained unmatched. CDR3 sequence (DNA): TGTGCCAGCACTCCGGGACTAGGCCTGTTTTTT. This encodes CASTPGLGLFF.

This clonotype has a count of ten or more. This rearrangement joins TRBV7-2 to TRBJ2-3, with D possibly being TRBD1 (6 bases). Germline values: CDR1 SGHTA, CDR2 FQGNSA. CDR3 length: 14 amino acids. V lost 3 bases, J lost 2 bases, and 9 bases lay in between. CDR3 sequence reads: CASSLDRYTDTQYF. CDR3 sequence (DNA): TGTGCCAGCAGCTTGGACAGATACACAGATACGCAGTATTTT.

In its sample, this clonotype was seen many times. The rearrangement uses TRBV7-8 and TRBJ1-1; D ambiguous. Trimming pared 4 bases from V and 1 base from J, leaving 10 bases between. The CDR3 contains 14 residues. The germline CDR1 and CDR2 sequences are SGHVS and FQNEAQ. As DNA, the CDR3 is TGTGCCAGCAGCTCTATGAGGGAGAACACTGAAGCTTTCTTT. Its translation is CASSSMRENTEAFF.

This clonotype has ten or more counts. V and J are TRBV20-1 and TRBJ2-3; D not resolved. From germline, CDR1 is DFQATT and CDR2 SNEGSKA (reference sequence). The CDR3 is 13 residues long. Trimming removed 5 bases at V and 2 bases at J, with 11 bases between. CDR3 nucleotide sequence: TGCAGTGCTTGGCATAGGGTCACAGATACGCAGTATTTT. Protein product: CSAWHRVTDTQYF.

The CDR3 loop is CASRRSSGTSGDNEQFF. The CDR3 region has the DNA TGTGCCAGCAGGCGATCCTCCGGGACTAGCGGCGACAATGAGCAGTTCTTC. The chain combines TRBV6-1 with TRBJ2-1; 11 bases map to TRBD2. After removal of 6 bases from V and 5 bases from J, the junction contained 12 bases not matched to a gene. Germline V gene sequence: CDR1 MNHNS, CDR2 SASEGT. The CDR3 loop spans 17 amino acids.

This clonotype was recorded at least ten times. Compared with germline, one end of the junction differs, possibly owing to a read error. The chain has TRBV7-2 and TRBJ2-3; weak D call: TRBD2 (6 bases). The length of the CDR3 is 16 residues. Germline V CDR1 and CDR2: SGHTA, FQGNSA. The CDR3 bases are TGTGCCAGCACCTTATACCGGGACTTGTTCACAGATACGCAGTATTTT. As protein: CASTLYRDLFTDTQYF.

This clonotype was recorded at least ten times. The chain employs TRBV6-2 or TRBV6-3 and TRBJ2-7; 7 bases are shared with TRBD1. This CDR3 has 17 residues. CDR1 is MNHEY, CDR2 SVGEGT, per germline. The V gene end was trimmed by 0 bases and the J gene end by 3 bases; junction bases not matched to a gene: 11. Here the CDR3 DNA reads TGTGCCAGCAGTTACTCGATCGGAAAAGGGGGCTTCTACGAGCAGTACTTC. Translating it yields CASSYSIGKGGFYEQYF.

In the case of this clonotype: A much more abundant neighbour one base away suggests this may be a read error. The V and J genes are TRBV6-1 and TRBJ1-3, with D possibly matching TRBD1 (6 bases). The CDR3 has 15 amino acids. V was pared by 6 bases and J by 0 bases, with 12 bases between. Per the germline V gene, CDR1 is MNHNS and CDR2 is SASEGT. In DNA form, the CDR3 reads TGTGCCAGCAGAACCGGACAGCTCTCTGGAAACACCATATATTTT. Its protein is CASRTGQLSGNTIYF.

The table lists this clonotype with many counts. This chain uses TRBV12-3 or TRBV12-4 with TRBJ1-2; D remains unclear. The V gene lost 2 bases and the J gene lost 7 bases, with 8 bases spanning the gap. This CDR3 has 12 residues. Here the CDR3 DNA reads TGTGCCAGCAGTTTATTCCCTCTTGGCTACACCTTC. This encodes CASSLFPLGYTF.

In the case of this clonotype: One base away lies a much larger clone, so this may be a sequencing read error. The genes are TRBV28 and TRBJ1-1; 7 bases are a match to TRBD1. V lost 7 bases, J lost 3 bases, and 14 bases stayed unmatched. Germline V CDR1 and CDR2: MDHEN, SYDVKM. The CDR3 totals 16 residues. CDR3 protein: CASKEKGAPLYTEAFF. In nucleotides, the CDR3 is TGTGCCAGCAAAGAGAAGGGGGCTCCGCTTTACACTGAAGCTTTCTTT.

The sample holds many counts of this clonotype. The chain has TRBV6-1 and TRBJ1-2; D is perhaps TRBD1 (5 bases). The V end lost 6 bases, the J end lost 6 bases, and 17 bases lay between the germline ends. This CDR3 region has 14 residues. Germline CDR1 and CDR2: MNHNS and SASEGT. This CDR3 is CASSTNLRGDGYTF. The CDR3 nucleotides read TGTGCCAGCAGCACCAACCTCCGGGGGGATGGCTACACCTTC.

There are many counts of this clonotype. The gene calls are TRBV20-1 and TRBJ1-2; 8 bases map to TRBD1. Trimming at V came to 4 bases and at J to 6 bases, leaving 16 bases not matched to a gene. This CDR3 has 16 amino acids. Germline loops: CDR1 DFQATT, CDR2 SNEGSKA (reference sequence). In DNA, the CDR3 is TGCAGTGCTATTTCGGACAGGGAAGAAGGTCTGAATGGCTACACCTTC. The encoded protein is CSAISDREEGLNGYTF.

In its sample, this clonotype was seen many times. The chain uses TRBV3-1 and TRBJ1-1; D is unclear. Germline values: CDR1 LGHDT, CDR2 YNNKEL (reference sequence). The CDR3 totals 14 residues. V lost 1 base and J lost 7, with 13 bases in between. CDR3 coding DNA: TGTGCCAGCAGCCAAGGGAGTATAACACTTGAAGCTTTCTTT. Encoded protein: CASSQGSITLEAFF. The variable domain in full, completed from reference TRBV3-1 and TRBJ1-1, reads DTAVSQTPKYLVTQMGNDKSIKCEQNLGHDTMYWYKQDSKKFLKIMFSYNNKELIINETVPNRFSPKSPDKAHLNLHINSLELGDSAVYFCASSQGSITLEAFFGQGTRLTVV.

This clonotype was counted at least ten times. V gene TRBV6-2 or TRBV6-3 combines with J gene TRBJ1-2; D unclear. Trimming shortened V by 4 bases and J by 5 bases, and 14 bases separated the two germline ends. There are 14 residues in the CDR3. CDR1 MNHEY and CDR2 SVGEGT come from the germline V gene. CDR3 residues: CASSFYSATYGYTF. CDR3 DNA sequence: TGTGCCAGCAGTTTTTACAGCGCTACATATGGCTACACCTTC.

The genes are TRBV7-9 and TRBJ2-1, with D perhaps given as TRBD1 or TRBD2 (5 bases each). Deletions cut 10 bases from V and 4 bases from J, with 17 bases between. Germline CDR1 SEHNR, CDR2 FQNEAQ (reference sequence). CDR3 length: 14 amino acids. The CDR3, as DNA: TGTGCCATCCCAGGGAGACAGTCGTACAATGAGCAGTTCTTC. It yields the protein CAIPGRQSYNEQFF. Variable domain in full (rest from reference TRBV7-9 and TRBJ2-1): DTGVSQNPRHKITKRGQNVTFRCDPISEHNRLYWYRQTLGQGPEFLTYFQNEAQLEKSRLLSDRFSAERPKGSFSTLEIQRTEQGDSAMYLCAIPGRQSYNEQFFGPGTRLTVL.

This chain links TRBV11-2 with TRBJ2-6; 9 positions match TRBD2. V gave up 2 bases and J gave up 2 bases; unmatched junction bases: 7. Germline V gene data show CDR1 as SGHAT and CDR2 as FQNNGV. The CDR3 covers 18 residues. Written as DNA, the CDR3 is TGTGCCAGCAGCTTACCAAGCGGGGGGATCGCTGGGGCCAACGTCCTGACTTTC. The encoded protein is CASSLPSGGIAGANVLTF.

This clonotype was recorded at least ten times. The chain employs TRBV7-3 and TRBJ1-1; D uncertain. The CDR3 consists of 13 residues. The germline CDR1 and CDR2 sequences are SGHTA and FQGTGA. V was clipped by 6 bases and J by 2 bases, with 10 bases between them. The CDR3 nucleotides are TGTGCCAGCAGGCGTGGACCAAACACTGAAGCTTTCTTT. As protein: CASRRGPNTEAFF. Full variable domain (rest looked up from reference TRBV7-3 and TRBJ1-1): GAGVSQTPSNKVTEKGKYVELRCDPISGHTALYWYRQSLGQGPEFLIYFQGTGAADDSGLPNDRFFAVRPEGSVSTLKIQRTERGDSAVYLCASRRGPNTEAFFGQGTRLTVV.

The rearrangement joins TRBV7-2 to TRBJ1-4; perhaps TRBD1 as D (5 bases). The CDR3 extends over 15 amino acids. V was cut by 3 bases and J by 3 bases, with 11 bases left in between. Germline CDR1 is SGHTA and CDR2 is FQGNSA. The DNA for the CDR3 is TGTGCCAGCAGCTTCGCGACAGATCCTAATGAAAAACTGTTTTTT. Protein sequence: CASSFATDPNEKLFF.

This clonotype has at least ten counts. The CDR3 DNA is TGCAGCGTTGAAGGGGTATGGGGCACAGATACGCAGTATTTT. Protein: CSVEGVWGTDTQYF. The chain carries TRBV29-1 and TRBJ2-3; no clear D. The CDR3 runs 14 residues. Trimming removed 1 base from V and 1 base from J, with 9 bases in between. Germline CDR1 is SQVTM and CDR2 is ANQGSEA.